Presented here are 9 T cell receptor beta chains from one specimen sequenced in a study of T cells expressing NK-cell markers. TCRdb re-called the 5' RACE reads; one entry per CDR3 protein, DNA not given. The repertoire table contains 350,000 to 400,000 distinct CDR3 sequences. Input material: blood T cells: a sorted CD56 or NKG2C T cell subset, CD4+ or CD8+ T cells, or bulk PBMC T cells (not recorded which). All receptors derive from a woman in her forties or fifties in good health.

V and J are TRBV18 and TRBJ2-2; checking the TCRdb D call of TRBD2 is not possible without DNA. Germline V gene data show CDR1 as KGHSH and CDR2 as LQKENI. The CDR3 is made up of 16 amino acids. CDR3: CASSPPFGTQLGELFF.

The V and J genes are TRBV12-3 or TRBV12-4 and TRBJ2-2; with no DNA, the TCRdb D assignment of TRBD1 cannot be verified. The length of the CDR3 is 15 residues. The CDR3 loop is CASSRGGGNTGELFF.

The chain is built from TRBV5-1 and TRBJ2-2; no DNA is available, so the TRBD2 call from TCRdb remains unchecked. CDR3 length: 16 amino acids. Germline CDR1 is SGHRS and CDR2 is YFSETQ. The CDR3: CASRLAGGPETGELFF.

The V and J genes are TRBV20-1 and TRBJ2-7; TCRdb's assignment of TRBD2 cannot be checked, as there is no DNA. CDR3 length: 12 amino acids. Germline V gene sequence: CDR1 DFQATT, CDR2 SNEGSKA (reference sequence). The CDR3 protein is CSAREALVEQYF.

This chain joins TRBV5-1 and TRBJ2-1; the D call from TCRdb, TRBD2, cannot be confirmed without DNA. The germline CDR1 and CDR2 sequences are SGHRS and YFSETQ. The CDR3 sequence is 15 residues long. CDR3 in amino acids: CASSLALAGTSEQFF. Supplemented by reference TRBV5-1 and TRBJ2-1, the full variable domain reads KAGVTQTPRYLIKTRGQQVTLSCSPISGHRSVSWYQQTPGQGLQFLFEYFSETQRNKGNFPGRFSGRQFSNSRSEMNVSTLELGDSALYLCASSLALAGTSEQFFGPGTRLTVL.

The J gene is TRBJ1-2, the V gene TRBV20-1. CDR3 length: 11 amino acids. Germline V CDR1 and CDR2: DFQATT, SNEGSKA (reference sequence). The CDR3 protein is CSALTGKGYTF.

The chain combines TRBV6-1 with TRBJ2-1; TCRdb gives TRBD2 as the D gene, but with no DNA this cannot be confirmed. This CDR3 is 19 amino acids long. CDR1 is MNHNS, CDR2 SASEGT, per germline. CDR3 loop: CASSEALRWDSGRGCEQFF.

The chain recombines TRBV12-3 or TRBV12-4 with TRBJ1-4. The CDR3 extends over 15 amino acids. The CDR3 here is CASSPNVRTNEKLFF.

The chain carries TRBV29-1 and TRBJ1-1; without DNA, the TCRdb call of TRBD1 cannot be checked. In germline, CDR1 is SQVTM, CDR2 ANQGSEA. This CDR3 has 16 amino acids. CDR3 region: CSVEDLRGRGRTEAFF.